The present T cell receptor beta chain was sequenced within a study of cytomegalovirus exposure and HLA in healthy donors (dated 2017 in TCRdb). Study-wide context: An earlier analysis of approximately 640 of the donors reported roughly 270 Gb of sequence data and 120 million or so unique TCR beta sequences from 150 million to 200 million T cells. An early release that covered around 590 HLA-typed donors contained 250 to 350 gigabases of sequencing data and 75 million to 100 million unique TCR sequences. Of the roughly 390 genotyped donors, about 80% fell in the genetic ancestry cluster associated with self-reported Caucasian donors. The study aimed to test whether cataloging public T cell receptors could reveal signatures of past pathogen exposure. Using immunosequencing, the study profiled T cell repertoires from 500 to 800 subjects and related those repertoires to cytomegalovirus serostatus. In addition to the first cohort of 666 subjects, a separate validation cohort of approximately 130 different subjects was used. To predict cytomegalovirus infection status, the study brought together high-throughput TCR immunosequencing, statistical association of individual TCRs with disease status, and machine learning. To study patterns of TCR occurrence, a later analysis re-analyzed previously published TCR beta repertoires from around 660 donors and added high-resolution HLA genotyping. Rather than using new phenotypic data, the later analysis identified candidate immune exposures from TCR beta sequences and from how often those sequences occurred across donors. To decide whether each TCR beta V gene segment behaved as functional or pseudogenic, an earlier analysis of some 580 of the donors relied on high-throughput TCR beta sequencing. Donor age, sex, ethnicity and CMV serostatus were collected together with the repertoire data. A later genetic analysis took genome-wide SNP genotypes for about three fifths of the 666 donors and used that subset as a discovery cohort. All discovery cohort repertoires had been generated using a single sequencing platform. HLA typing covered class I and class II loci at four-digit resolution. Typing coverage differed by locus: A, B, C, DRB1 and DQB1 were typed in about 620-640 donors, DQA1 in 500 to 550, DPA1 in 600 to 610, and DPB1 in 472. Because of strong linkage in the cohort, 5 or 6 DR-DQ haplotypes were treated as single units for association and clustering. On average, roughly 250,000 unique TCR beta nucleotide sequences were sequenced per donor among about 400 genotyped donors of the cohort, with roughly 19% of those sequences being non-productive.

In total, over 600 healthy bone marrow donors made up the cohort. Cohort members were all nominally healthy when sampled, although unrecorded immune exposures were likely present. The donor tested CMV seropositive, placing the donor among the 289 seropositive members of the cohort. A peripheral blood sample was collected from each donor, and TCR beta sequencing was performed on peripheral blood mononuclear cells. The Qiagen DNeasy Blood Extraction Kit was used to extract genomic DNA from the blood cell samples. The library was obtained by the immunoSEQ multiplex PCR assay. For the multiplex PCR, a mixture combining 60 forward primers for TCR Vbeta segments and 13 reverse primers for TCR Jbeta segments was used. The CDR3 region of rearranged TCR beta genes was amplified from genomic DNA by a multiplex PCR assay. Amplified TCR beta libraries were sequenced as 87-base-pair reads on the Illumina HiSeq System. On the study's bioinformatics: A later analysis counted approximately 76 million unique TCR beta chains across the 670 or so repertoires, and some 12 million of these chains were shared by at least two donors. Raw reads were error-corrected and collapsed into unique sequences with a nearest-neighbor algorithm that merged closely related sequences to remove PCR and sequencing errors. Alignment of CDR3 sequences to IMGT reference sequences was used to assign V, D and J gene segments. Each retained sequence needed at least a six-nucleotide match to both a V gene segment and a J gene segment. A rearrangement counted as productive if the CDR3 had no stop codons and remained in frame with V and J, and every other rearrangement counted as non-productive. CDR3 was defined by IMGT convention, running from the second conserved V-encoded cysteine to the conserved J-encoded phenylalanine. The earlier analysis of 587 of the donors excluded sequences that lacked an unambiguous match to a single V gene segment. An earlier analysis of just under 600 of the donors called V segments functional above 56.7% productive rearrangements and segregating when the between-donor standard deviation exceeded 5%. A statistical classification framework was built to diagnose cytomegalovirus status from the catalog of TCR beta chain sequences. A later analysis assigned V and J genes by comparing TCR nucleotide sequences with IMGT/GENE-DB human TR gene sequences. A later analysis assigned CDR3 sequences and most-parsimonious VDJ recombination scenarios with the TCRdist pipeline. In a later analysis, every TCR beta chain was defined by the combination of its CDR3 amino acid sequence and its V-gene family, and reads without a unique V-gene family were dropped. A later analysis removed roughly 590 highly shared, low-generation-probability nucleotide sequences to deal with suspected cross-contamination and a sequencing artifact. In a later analysis, a clonal expansion index for each public chain was calculated from normalized within-repertoire ranks of inferred template counts. In a later analysis, generation probabilities were computed using a VDJ recombination model fitted to out-of-frame rearrangements, and the results were checked against IGoR. A later analysis scored TCR-TCR, TCR-HLA and TCR-CMV co-occurrence with hypergeometric tests, applying a repertoire-size bias correction to TCR pairs. False discovery rates were estimated in a later analysis by permuting HLA or CMV assignments 20 times. In a later analysis, co-occurring TCRs were grouped with DBSCAN, and TCRdist sequence similarity was added when clustering was performed within HLA-allele-positive subsets. Co-occurrence clustering excluded repertoires with fewer than 30,000 or more than 120,000 public chains, plus five with anomalous nucleotide sharing. TCRdb mirrors the immuneACCESS table, restricted to in-frame sequences. Some clones are absent from its copies; in checked studies, under half trace to an unresolved V gene, and the reason for the others is unknown. The V and J calls and clone size are taken from that table; D and trimming were inferred from the DNA. This sample comprises approximately 150,000 clones, about 60% of them detected only once. Together, the top ten hold 6% to 8.5% of the sample.

The study at large found these results: Linkage disequilibrium might explain the correlated functional status among segregating V segments, but an unknown experimental factor could not be excluded. Most TCR sequences were seen in very few donors, while some public TCRs were found in many individuals. A cluster of highly shared sequence variants was judged likely to be a technical artifact of the sequencing pipeline. Strong co-occurrence of HLA alleles, especially DR and DQ, made assigning TCR associations to individual alleles difficult. According to a later analysis, most CMV-associated TCR beta chains appeared to be HLA-restricted, and the HLA associations seemed to be driven largely by CMV exposure. Broadly in line with IMGT annotations, most TCR beta V segments showed up in productive rearrangements about 87% or about 30% of the time in an earlier analysis of 450 to 750 of the donors. This cohort had only TCR beta chains sequenced, and the lack of alpha or paired-chain data limited which features could be detected. Because some donors lacked HLA typing at each locus, the association tests relied only on the typed subset. In a later analysis, the rate of TCR association differed among HLA loci, with DRB1 alleles having the most associated TCRs and HLA-C alleles having the fewest. Compared with equally common non-associated chains, HLA-associated TCR beta chains in a later analysis were more clonally expanded and had lower generation probabilities. According to the authors, the approach could potentially be generalized to other disease states and immunological phenotypes. Sequencing depth was assumed to be roughly uniform across donors in the presence/absence analyses, though that assumption may not hold. A total of around 150 TCR beta chains were listed by the study as associated with cytomegalovirus. In a later genetic analysis, a missense DCLRE1C variant was associated with V-gene and J-gene trimming of TCR beta chains, and the association was replicated in an independent cohort. Specific HLA alleles were associated with 16,951 TCR beta sequences at a false discovery rate of 0.05 in a later analysis. In a later analysis, several top co-occurrence clusters were reported to appear linked to parvovirus B19, influenza, CMV and Epstein-Barr virus. A further reported finding was that TCR beta sequences accurately predicted the HLA-A and HLA-B alleles for most subjects in the first cohort. In both the original and validation cohorts, the classifier was reported to diagnose cytomegalovirus status with high specificity and sensitivity. Three of the identified cytomegalovirus-associated TCR beta chains were confirmed in vitro to be specific for cytomegalovirus antigens. According to a later genetic analysis, donors in an Asian-associated ancestry cluster had fewer N-insertions in productive TCRs than the approximately 630-donor mean. Because counts were too low, approximately 15 rarely observed V segments, including chromosome 9 orphons, were excluded from the earlier analysis of 587 of the donors. Immune exposure information for the cohort was limited to CMV serostatus.

This clone was found a few times. This receptor's antigen is unknown. No base-level quality is on record; no much larger clone is a single base apart. The sequence derives from an older woman in good health and CMV-seropositive. Sequencing used PBMCs.

The sequenced DNA: TGTGCCAGCAGCAGACAGGGGCAGAAGCCCCAGCATTTT. The encoded protein is CASSRQGQKPQHF. The V and J genes are TRBV5-4 and TRBJ1-5; 8 middle bases align to TRBD1. The CDR3 sequence holds 13 residues, the cysteine and phenylalanine included. CDR3 DNA is the only sequence kept; it has 39 bases, read in frame from the first base. The germline V gene (reference sequence) provides CDR1 SGHNT and CDR2 YYREEE. Trimming accounts for 4 bases at V and 8 bases at J, while the number of junction bases matched to no gene is 5. Supplemented by the reference TRBV5-4 and TRBJ1-5 proteins around the CDR3, the complete variable domain is ETGVTQSPTHLIKTRGQQVTLRCSSQSGHNTVSWYQQALGQGPQFIFQYYREEENGRGNFPPRFSGLQFPNYSSELNVNALELDDSALYLCASSRQGQKPQHFGDGTRLSIL.